Following are 8 T cell receptor beta chains from one sample sequenced in a study of blood T cell repertoires in COVID-19. The method was immunoSEQ multiplex PCR; TCRdb's version includes in-frame clones alone and lacks a portion of them. The repertoire holds a few hundred thousand clones, with 65% to 85% as singletons. The sample was peripheral blood. These TCRs come from a person aged 70 to 85 with COVID-19, enrolled during active disease.

J is TRBJ1-1 and V is TRBV2, with TRBD1 matching over 7 bases. Germline V gene lookup returns CDR1 SNHLY and CDR2 FYNNEI. Trimming took 0 bases from V and 1 from J; bases not matched to a gene: 8. The length of the CDR3 is 17 residues. CDR3 DNA sequence: TGTGCCAGCAGTGAAGCGCTATGGAGACAGGGGAACACTGAAGCTTTCTTT. Protein sequence: CASSEALWRQGNTEAFF.

The J gene is TRBJ2-2, the V gene TRBV5-4; D is perhaps TRBD1 (6 bases). The CDR3 length is 15 residues. CDR1 and CDR2 (germline): SGHNT, YYREEE (reference sequence). Between the trimmed V and J ends, which lost 4 bases and 4 bases, there was a span of 14 bases. The CDR3 sequence is CASSRGTRGTGELFF. The DNA for the CDR3 is TGTGCCAGCAGCAGGGGGACCCGAGGCACCGGGGAGCTGTTTTTT.

This clone was counted once. This CDR3 is CASSRGAYNSPLHF. The CDR3 DNA reads TGTGCCAGTAGTCGCGGAGCTTATAATTCACCCCTCCACTTT. The rearrangement joins TRBV19 to TRBJ1-6; D is unresolved. Trimming shortened V by 5 bases and J by 4 bases, and 9 bases separated the two germline ends. The CDR3 consists of 14 residues. Germline CDR1 is LNHDA and CDR2 is SQIVND (reference sequence).

The rearrangement links TRBV24-1 to TRBJ2-3, with 7 bases aligning to TRBD1. Germline CDR1 KGHDR, CDR2 SFDVKD. Trimming cost V 4 bases and J 0 bases; bases outside gene matches: 3. This CDR3 region has 15 residues. This chain's CDR3 is CATSDDRASTDTQYF. The CDR3, as DNA: TGTGCCACCAGTGACGACAGGGCCAGCACAGATACGCAGTATTTT.

The chain has TRBV7-2 and TRBJ2-7; 7 bases fit TRBD2. The CDR3 length is 18 residues. V lost 4 bases and J lost 5; bases outside the gene matches: 20. Per germline, CDR1 SGHTA and CDR2 FQGNSA. The CDR3 DNA is TGTGCCAGCAGCTCGCCGGCCTCGACTAGCTGGAGGGCCCACGAGCAGTACTTC. Residues: CASSSPASTSWRAHEQYF.

The chain uses TRBV6-5 and TRBJ1-4, with a weak D call TRBD1 (6 bases). Trimming took 4 bases from V and 7 from J, leaving 16 bases between them. This CDR3 has 15 amino acids. Germline values: CDR1 MNHEY, CDR2 SVGAGI. The CDR3 nucleotides are TGTGCCAGCAGTTCTAGGGGGTCAGGGAGTGAAAAACTGTTTTTT. It translates to CASSSRGSGSEKLFF.

The rearrangement joins TRBV28 to TRBJ2-3; 9 bases match TRBD2. CDR1 is MDHEN and CDR2 is SYDVKM in the germline V gene. CDR3 length equals 17 residues. Trimming at V came to 4 bases and at J to 2 bases, leaving 10 bases not matched to a gene. CDR3 region: CASSYPTSGGNTDTQYF. CDR3 sequence (DNA): TGTGCCAGCAGTTACCCGACTAGCGGAGGCAACACAGATACGCAGTATTTT. The full variable domain, with the rest looked up from reference TRBV28 and TRBJ2-3, is DVKVTQSSRYLVKRTGEKVFLECVQDMDHENMFWYRQDPGLGLRLIYFSYDVKMKEKGDIPEGYSVSREKKERFSLILESASTNQTSMYLCASSYPTSGGNTDTQYFGPGTRLTVL.

The rearrangement links TRBV21-1 to TRBJ2-1; TRBD2 is the table's D call, not checked against the DNA. TRBV21-1 is given as a pseudogene. The CDR3 is 16 residues long. In nucleotides, the CDR3 is TGTGCCAGCAGCAAGCCCCCTTTGAGCTCCTACAATGAGCAGTTCTTC. This translates into CASSKPPLSSYNEQFF.